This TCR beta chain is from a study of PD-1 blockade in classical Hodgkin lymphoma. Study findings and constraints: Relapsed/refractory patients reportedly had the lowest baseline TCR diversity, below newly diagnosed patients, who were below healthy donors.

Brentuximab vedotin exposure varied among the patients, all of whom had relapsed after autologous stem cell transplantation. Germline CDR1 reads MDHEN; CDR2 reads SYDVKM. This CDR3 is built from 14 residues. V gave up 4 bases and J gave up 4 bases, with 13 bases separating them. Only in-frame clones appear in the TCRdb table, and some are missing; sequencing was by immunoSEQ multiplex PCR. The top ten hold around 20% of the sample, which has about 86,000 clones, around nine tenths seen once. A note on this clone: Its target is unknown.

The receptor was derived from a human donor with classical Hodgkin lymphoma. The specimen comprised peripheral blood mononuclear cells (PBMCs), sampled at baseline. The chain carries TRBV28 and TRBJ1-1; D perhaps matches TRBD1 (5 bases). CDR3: CASSSRDRGTEAFF. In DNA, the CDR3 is TGTGCCAGCAGTTCCCGCGACAGAGGCACTGAAGCTTTCTTT.